This T cell receptor (beta chain) was retrieved from a study of cytomegalovirus exposure and HLA in healthy donors. This clone showed up just a few times. Its antigen is currently unknown. This CDR3 is 14 amino acids long. Trimming pared 2 bases from V and 2 bases from J, leaving 7 bases between. The V gene's germline CDR1 is MRHNA and CDR2 SNTAGT. Both 60 Vbeta primers and 13 Jbeta primers went into the PCR. Profiled with immunoSEQ multiplex PCR; TCRdb holds only in-frame clones, not every one. The sample contains 170,000 or so clones, approximately 84% of which appear only once. General observations from the study: Immune exposure information available was restricted to CMV serostatus. In the analysis, some V segments, TRBV6-2 and TRBV6-3 included, were excluded as indistinguishable. Across donors, presence/absence analyses took sequencing depth to be roughly uniform.

The chain joins TRBV6-4 to TRBJ1-5; D is unclear. This TCR was recovered from a girl under 18 in good health and CMV-seropositive. Material: PBMCs. The CDR3 here is CASSDHPGNQPQHF. The CDR3 DNA reads TGTGCCAGCAGTGACCACCCGGGCAATCAGCCCCAGCATTTT.